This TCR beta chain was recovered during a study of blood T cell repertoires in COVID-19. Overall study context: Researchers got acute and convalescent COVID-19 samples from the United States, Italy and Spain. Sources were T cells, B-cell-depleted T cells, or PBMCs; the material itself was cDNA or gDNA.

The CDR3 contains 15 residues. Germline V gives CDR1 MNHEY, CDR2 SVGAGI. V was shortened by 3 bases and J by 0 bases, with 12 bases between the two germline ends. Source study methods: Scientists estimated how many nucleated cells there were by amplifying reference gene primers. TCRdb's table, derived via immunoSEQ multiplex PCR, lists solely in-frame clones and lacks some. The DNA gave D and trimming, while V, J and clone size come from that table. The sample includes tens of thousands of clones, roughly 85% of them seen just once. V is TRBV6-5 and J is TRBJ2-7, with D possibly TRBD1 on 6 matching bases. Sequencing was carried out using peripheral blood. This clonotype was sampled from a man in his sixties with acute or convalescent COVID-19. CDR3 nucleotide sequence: TGTGCCAGCAGTTATCGTCCAGGGGACTCCTACGAGCAGTACTTC. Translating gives CASSYRPGDSYEQYF.